This T cell receptor beta chain is drawn from a study of cytomegalovirus exposure and HLA in healthy donors. PCR employed 60 Vbeta and 13 Jbeta primers. Using immunoSEQ multiplex PCR, the repertoire was profiled, and TCRdb retains in-frame clones only, with some absent. The sample has 150,000 to 200,000 clones, roughly 78% seen once. Unmatched junction bases numbered 6, after V lost 6 bases and J lost 5 bases. Germline V gene sequence: CDR1 LGHNT, CDR2 FRNRAP. The CDR3 consists of 15 residues. This sequence originates from a girl aged 5-17 years in good health and CMV-seropositive. The chain employs TRBV12-5 and TRBJ2-1, with 11 bases fitting TRBD1. Material: PBMCs. In nucleotides, the CDR3 is TGTGCTAGTGGCCCTGGACAGGGGGCCCACAATGAGCAGTTCTTC. Protein sequence: CASGPGQGAHNEQFF.